These T cell receptor beta chains were read from a single sample in a study of identical twins. One entry per CDR3 protein results from TCRdb running MiXCR on the 5' RACE reads. This sample carries about 890,000 distinct CDR3 sequences, 9% to 15% of them seen once, and the ten largest clones take around 1.6%. This same sample was also taken into another study, of yellow fever vaccine responses in identical twins.

Specimen: PBMCs. These receptor sequences come from a woman younger than 30 in good health. Both conserved end residues are part of each CDR3. A D gene is named only where the DNA matches it firmly. A clone size is listed for some rows: how often the clone was seen (once, few, many), or a class if it is expanded.

>many|TRBV20-1|TRBJ2-2|.
CSASGTNTGELFF
TGCAGTGCTAGCGGGACGAACACCGGGGAGCTGTTTTTT
>few|TRBV11-2|TRBJ2-1|TRBD2
CASSLDLELLAGGLSNEQFF
TGTGCCAGCAGCTTAGATTTGGAACTACTAGCGGGGGGGCTTTCCAATGAGCAGTTCTTC
>many|TRBV7-3|TRBJ2-3|.
CASSFRPTSDTQYF
TGTGCCAGCAGCTTCCGCCCGACATCAGATACGCAGTATTTT
>.|TRBV7-3|TRBJ2-1|.
CASSLERSVPLNEQFF
TGTGCCAGCAGCTTAGAAAGGAGCGTGCCCCTTAATGAGCAGTTCTTC
>many|TRBV7-9|TRBJ2-1|TRBD2
CASSSSIAGGLDEQFF
TGTGCCAGCAGCTCCTCTATAGCGGGAGGGCTCGATGAGCAGTTCTTC
>.|TRBV20-1|TRBJ2-3|.
CSARDYRGEF
TGCAGTGCTAGAGATTACCGCGGAGAATTT
>many|TRBV28|TRBJ2-7|TRBD2
CAILKTSGRYEQYF
TGTGCCATCCTTAAGACTAGCGGGAGGTACGAGCAGTACTTC
>few|TRBV12-3/TRBV12-4|TRBJ1-6|.
CASSLGTSPLHF
TGTGCCAGCAGTTTGGGGACTTCACCCCTCCACTTT
>.|TRBV11-3|TRBJ2-5|.
CASEGLMETQYF
TGTGCCAGCGAAGGGCTAATGGAGACCCAGTACTTC
>many|TRBV3-1|TRBJ2-1|.
CASSQEDRYNEQFF
TGTGCCAGCAGCCAAGAGGACAGATACAATGAGCAGTTCTTC
>.|TRBV19|TRBJ2-5|.
CASSIRETQYF
TGTGCCAGTAGTATCAGGGAGACCCAGTACTTC
>few|TRBV3-1|TRBJ2-7|.
CASSQTNRLEQYF
TGTGCCAGCAGCCAAACTAACCGACTCGAGCAGTACTTC
>few|TRBV2|TRBJ2-3|.
CASRIVASDTQYF
TGTGCCAGCAGGATAGTGGCGTCAGATACGCAGTATTTT
>.|TRBV10-2|TRBJ1-5|TRBD1
CASRKTGENQPQHF
TGCGCCAGCAGAAAAACAGGGGAGAATCAGCCCCAGCATTTT
>many|TRBV6-5|TRBJ1-1|.
CASSFRGAGTEAFF
TGTGCCAGCAGTTTTCGGGGGGCAGGCACTGAAGCTTTCTTT
>.|TRBV2|TRBJ1-3|.
CASSPLSGLDTIYF
TGTGCCAGCAGCCCCCTTTCGGGTTTAGACACCATATATTTT
>.|TRBV4-1|TRBJ2-5|.
CASSQDSRQYQETQYF
TGCGCCAGCAGCCAAGACTCTCGTCAGTACCAAGAGACCCAGTACTTC
>few|TRBV28|TRBJ2-2|TRBD1
CASSRLGTGSTGELFF
TGTGCCAGCAGCCGGCTGGGGACAGGGAGCACCGGGGAGCTGTTTTTT
>few|TRBV12-3/TRBV12-4|TRBJ1-6|.
CASSFSRTPNSPLHF
TGTGCCAGCAGTTTCTCGCGGACACCAAATTCACCCCTCCACTTT
>many|TRBV10-3|TRBJ1-1|.
CATTMNTEAFF
TGTGCCACAACGATGAACACTGAAGCTTTCTTT
>many|TRBV6-1|TRBJ1-6|.
CASSEESSYNSPLHF
TGTGCCAGCAGTGAAGAGAGCTCCTATAATTCACCCCTCCACTTT
>many|TRBV12-3/TRBV12-4|TRBJ1-2|.
CASISTEERGGYTF
TGTGCCAGCATTTCGACTGAGGAAAGGGGTGGCTACACCTTC
>.|TRBV10-2|TRBJ2-1|.
CASSRGTDYNNEQFF
TGCGCCAGCAGCCGCGGGACAGACTATAACAATGAGCAGTTCTTC
>many|TRBV9|TRBJ2-2|TRBD1
CASNRGLDTGELFF
TGTGCCAGCAACAGGGGGCTGGACACCGGGGAGCTGTTTTTT
>.|TRBV7-9|TRBJ2-5|.
CASSSGKTGRDSETQYF
TGTGCCAGCAGCTCAGGAAAGACAGGGCGGGATAGTGAGACCCAGTACTTC
>few|TRBV7-9|TRBJ2-7|TRBD1
CASSLVRTGFPYEQYF
TGTGCCAGCAGCTTAGTAAGGACAGGGTTTCCCTACGAGCAGTACTTC
>many|TRBV7-9|TRBJ2-2|.
CASTSQGTNTGELFF
TGTGCCAGCACATCCCAGGGGACGAACACCGGGGAGCTGTTTTTT
>many|TRBV7-8|TRBJ2-7|TRBD2
CASSLARVVAGAASYEQYF
TGTGCCAGCAGCTTAGCGAGGGTAGTAGCGGGAGCGGCCTCCTACGAGCAGTACTTC
>.|TRBV20-1|TRBJ1-4|.
CSARAGVNEKLFF
TGCAGTGCTAGAGCAGGGGTTAATGAAAAACTGTTTTTT
>.|TRBV24-1|TRBJ2-3|.
CATSELQGTDTQYF
TGTGCCACCAGTGAGCTACAGGGTACAGATACGCAGTATTTT
>.|TRBV29-1|TRBJ2-1|TRBD2
CSVDGLAGVGSYNEQFF
TGCAGCGTTGACGGACTAGCGGGAGTGGGCTCCTACAATGAGCAGTTCTTC
>many|TRBV24-1|TRBJ1-1|.
CATSDKNTEAFF
TGTGCCACCAGCGACAAGAACACTGAAGCTTTCTTT
>few|TRBV5-1|TRBJ2-5|.
CASSPRPVRETQYF
TGCGCCAGCAGCCCAAGGCCGGTACGGGAGACCCAGTACTTC
>.|TRBV28|TRBJ2-7|TRBD1
CASSFFTGGNYEQYF
TGTGCCAGCAGTTTTTTTACAGGGGGGAACTACGAGCAGTACTTC
>few|TRBV5-1|TRBJ2-7|.
CASSIGLTGPYEQYF
TGCGCCAGCAGCATTGGCCTGACAGGACCCTACGAGCAGTACTTC
>few|TRBV7-8|TRBJ1-1|.
CASSPEGGSGAFF
TGTGCCAGCAGCCCGGAAGGGGGGTCTGGGGCTTTCTTT
>few|TRBV28|TRBJ2-3|TRBD2
CASKTSGRDPDTQYF
TGTGCCAGCAAGACTAGCGGGAGGGACCCGGATACGCAGTATTTT
>.|TRBV6-5|TRBJ1-1|TRBD1
CASSHSDRERVNTEAFF
TGTGCCAGCAGTCACTCAGACAGGGAACGTGTAAACACTGAAGCTTTCTTT
>few|TRBV20-1|TRBJ2-1|.
CSAREGLREQFF
TGCAGTGCTAGAGAGGGGTTGAGGGAGCAGTTCTTC
>.|TRBV7-2|TRBJ2-1|.
CASSPWEAADREQFF
TGTGCCAGCAGCCCCTGGGAGGCAGCGGACAGGGAGCAGTTCTTC
>few|TRBV20-1|TRBJ2-5|TRBD2
CSARASGAIQETQYF
TGCAGTGCTAGGGCTAGCGGGGCGATACAAGAGACCCAGTACTTC
>.|TRBV7-2|TRBJ1-2|.
CASSLKGRFNYGYTF
TGTGCCAGCAGCTTAAAGGGGCGTTTCAACTATGGCTACACCTTC
>.|TRBV6-2/TRBV6-3|TRBJ1-6|TRBD1
CASTGQGAPLHF
TGTGCCAGCACCGGACAGGGAGCCCCCCTCCACTTT
>.|TRBV9|TRBJ2-7|.
CASSVGAADYEQYF
TGTGCCAGCAGCGTAGGGGCGGCAGACTACGAGCAGTACTTC
>once|TRBV5-1|TRBJ2-5|TRBD2
CASSEGLEVLYF
TGCGCCAGCAGCGAGGGACTAGAAGTGTTGTACTTC
>many|TRBV9|TRBJ2-7|TRBD2
CASSVEAGGSYEQYF
TGTGCCAGCAGCGTAGAAGCGGGAGGTTCCTACGAGCAGTACTTC
>few|TRBV7-8|TRBJ2-3|.
CASSQPAANTQYF
TGTGCCAGCAGCCAACCGGCTGCAAATACGCAGTATTTT
>few|TRBV12-3/TRBV12-4|TRBJ1-1|.
CASSLGSHLLNTEAFF
TGTGCCAGCAGTTTGGGCAGCCACCTCTTGAACACTGAAGCTTTCTTT